This TCR beta chain was observed in a study of beta chain features in type 1 diabetes. Germline values: CDR1 MNHNS, CDR2 SASEGT. The CDR3 contains 15 residues. J gave up 3 bases and V 10 bases, and 11 bases lay outside the gene matches. The investigators reverse transcribed all of the isolated RNA, so they sequenced expressed TCRB transcripts. Clones were sequenced by immunoSEQ multiplex PCR, and TCRdb holds only the in-frame ones, with some missing. The sample records 130,000 to 150,000 clones, roughly a tenth being singletons. The sample holds a few counts of this clone. Source material: naive CD4+ T cells from blood. This chain joins TRBV6-1 and TRBJ2-2; 7 bases line up with TRBD1. The receptor's source is a man between 18 and 29 years old in good health. The CDR3 is CANRQGTRDTGELFF. CDR3 nucleotide sequence: TGTGCCAACCGACAGGGAACAAGGGACACCGGGGAGCTGTTTTTT.